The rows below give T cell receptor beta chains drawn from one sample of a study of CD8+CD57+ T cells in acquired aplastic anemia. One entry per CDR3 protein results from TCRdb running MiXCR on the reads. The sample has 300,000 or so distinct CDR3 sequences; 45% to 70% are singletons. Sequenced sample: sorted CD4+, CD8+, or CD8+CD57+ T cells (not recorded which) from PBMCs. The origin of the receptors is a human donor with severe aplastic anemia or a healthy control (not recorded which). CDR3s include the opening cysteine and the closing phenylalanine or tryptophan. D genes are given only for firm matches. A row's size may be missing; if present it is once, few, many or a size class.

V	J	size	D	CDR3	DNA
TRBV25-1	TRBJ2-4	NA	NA	CASSDSGHIAKNIQYF	TGCGCCAGCAGTGATTCGGGGCATATAGCCAAAAACATTCAGTACTTC
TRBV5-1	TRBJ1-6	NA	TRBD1	CASSSSAGGAFNSPLHF	TGCGCCAGCAGCTCGTCGGCAGGGGGCGCGTTTAATTCACCCCTCCACTTT
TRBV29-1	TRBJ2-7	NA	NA	CSVEVGGPYEQYF	TGCAGCGTGGAGGTCGGGGGTCCCTACGAGCAGTACTTC
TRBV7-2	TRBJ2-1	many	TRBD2	CASSSRALWTSGGLNEQFF	TGTGCCAGCAGCTCACGGGCGCTTTGGACTAGCGGGGGCCTAAATGAGCAGTTCTTC
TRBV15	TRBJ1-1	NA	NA	CATSREGYGKVWF	TGTGCCACCAGCAGAGAGGGTTACGGGAAGGTTTGGTTT
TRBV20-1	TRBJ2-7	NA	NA	CSASSAGLGDEQYF	TGCAGTGCTAGCTCCGCGGGGTTAGGCGACGAGCAGTACTTC
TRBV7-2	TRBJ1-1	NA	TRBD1	CASSLRGRVAEAFF	TGTGCCAGCAGCCTCAGGGGGCGAGTGGCTGAAGCTTTCTTT
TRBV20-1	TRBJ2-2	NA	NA	CSARAGHLNTGELFF	TGCAGTGCTAGAGCGGGACACCTAAACACCGGGGAGCTGTTTTTT
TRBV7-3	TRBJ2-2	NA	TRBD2	CASSLSVGLAVTGELFF	TGTGCCAGCAGCTTATCAGTGGGACTAGCGGTCACCGGGGAGCTGTTTTTT
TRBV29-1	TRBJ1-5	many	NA	CSVDMGSNQPQHF	TGCAGCGTTGATATGGGTTCCAATCAGCCCCAGCATTTT
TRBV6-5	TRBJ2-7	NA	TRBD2	CASSYSSAAGAPYEQYF	TGTGCCAGCAGTTACTCAAGTGCGGCGGGAGCTCCCTACGAGCAGTACTTC
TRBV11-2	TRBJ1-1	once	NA	CASSSAPSRGTEAFF	TGTGCCAGCAGCTCCGCCCCTAGTCGTGGCACTGAAGCTTTCTTT
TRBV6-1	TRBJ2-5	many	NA	CASRQTETQYF	TGTGCCAGCAGGCAAACCGAGACCCAGTACTTC
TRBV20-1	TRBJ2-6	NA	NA	CSARGQTHSGANVLTF	TGCAGTGCTAGAGGCCAGACACACTCTGGGGCCAACGTCCTGACTTTC
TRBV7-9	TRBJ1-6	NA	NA	CASSPPGMGFGSPLHF	TGTGCCAGCAGCCCCCCGGGGATGGGATTCGGGTCACCCCTCCACTTT
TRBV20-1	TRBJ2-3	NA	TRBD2	CSAWGGVNEDTQYF	TGCAGTGCATGGGGGGGGGTGAACGAAGATACGCAGTATTTT